The T cell receptor (beta chain) described here comes from a study of T cell responses to AZD1222 COVID-19 vaccine. Looking at the study overall: Pooled together were second doses at about 4 or about 12 weeks. Study-level results: After two AZD1222 doses, spike-specific TCR breadth and depth rose versus day 0. Reportedly, nearly half the spike-specific TCRs target unmutated variant regions. None of the repertoires were sampled until the peak T cell response had passed.

Clones were read by immunoSEQ multiplex PCR, and TCRdb kept only the in-frame ones, dropping some. The sample carries 150,000 or so clones, roughly nine tenths recorded once. Per the germline V gene, CDR1 is MNHEY and CDR2 is SVGAGI. V shed 8 bases and J shed 0 bases, with 14 bases lying between them. This CDR3 spans 15 amino acids. A remark on this clone: Its matching antigen is unknown.

The starting material was peripheral blood, obtained on day 0 of AZD1222 vaccination. This clonotype was sampled from an adult in good health. V gene TRBV6-5 combines with J gene TRBJ1-5; D is possibly TRBD1 (5 bases). CDR3 region: CASGARSNSNQPQHF. In DNA, the CDR3 is TGTGCCAGCGGGGCCAGATCGAATAGCAATCAGCCCCAGCATTTT.